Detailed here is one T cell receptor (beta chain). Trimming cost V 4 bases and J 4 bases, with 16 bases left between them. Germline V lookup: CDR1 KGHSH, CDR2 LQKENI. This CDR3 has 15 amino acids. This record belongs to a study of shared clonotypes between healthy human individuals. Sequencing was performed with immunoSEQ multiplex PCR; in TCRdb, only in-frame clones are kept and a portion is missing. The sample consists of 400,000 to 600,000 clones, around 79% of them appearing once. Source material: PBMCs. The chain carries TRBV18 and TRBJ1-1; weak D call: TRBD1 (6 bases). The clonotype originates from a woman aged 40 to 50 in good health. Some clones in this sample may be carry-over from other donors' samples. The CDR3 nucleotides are TGTGCCAGCTCACAAGCGGGGGCTAGGTTCACTGAAGCTTTCTTT. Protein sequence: CASSQAGARFTEAFF.